This entry features one T cell receptor (beta chain) sequence. TCRdb processed the 5' RACE reads anew with MiXCR; each CDR3 protein has one entry. The data show 200,000 to 250,000 distinct CDR3 sequences, over 9.5% seen once. The data derive from a study of T-cell memory formation after mild COVID-19. The CDR3 has 16 amino acids. J gave up 6 bases and V 5 bases, and 11 bases lay outside the gene matches. Germline CDR1 reads SGHTA; CDR2 reads FQGNSA. This sequence originates from a man between 18 and 29 years old who had mild COVID-19 (a few samples of this study predate the infection). Cell type and time point are not known. The chain carries TRBV7-2 and TRBJ1-5; 9 nucleotides line up with TRBD1. The sample taken for sequencing was PBMCs or a T cell subset sorted from them (not recorded which). CDR3 bases: TGTGCCAGCAGCCCGCCCTCGACAGGGGGTGGTCAGCCCCAGCATTTT. It codes for CASSPPSTGGGQPQHF. The full variable domain, rest sourced from reference TRBV7-2 and TRBJ1-5, is GAGVSQSPSNKVTEKGKDVELRCDPISGHTALYWYRQSLGQGLEFLIYFQGNSAPDKSGLPSDRFSAERTGGSVSTLTIQRTQQEDSAVYLCASSPPSTGGGQPQHFGDGTRLSIL.